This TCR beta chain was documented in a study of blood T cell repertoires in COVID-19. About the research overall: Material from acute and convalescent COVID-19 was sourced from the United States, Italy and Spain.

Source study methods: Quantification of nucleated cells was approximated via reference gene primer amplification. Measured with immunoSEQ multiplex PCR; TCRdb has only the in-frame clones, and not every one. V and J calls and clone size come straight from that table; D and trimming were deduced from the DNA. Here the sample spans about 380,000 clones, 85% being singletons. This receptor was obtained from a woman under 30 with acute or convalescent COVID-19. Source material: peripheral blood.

This CDR3 reads CASSFGGQGDHEQFF. The DNA for the CDR3 is TGTGCCAGCAGCTTCGGGGGACAGGGGGACCATGAGCAGTTCTTC. The chain recombines TRBV13 with TRBJ2-1; 11 positions match TRBD1. The V gene end was trimmed by 3 bases and the J gene end by 8 bases; junction bases not matched to a gene: 6. Germline CDR1 is PRHDT and CDR2 is FYEKMQ (reference sequence). This CDR3 contains 15 residues.